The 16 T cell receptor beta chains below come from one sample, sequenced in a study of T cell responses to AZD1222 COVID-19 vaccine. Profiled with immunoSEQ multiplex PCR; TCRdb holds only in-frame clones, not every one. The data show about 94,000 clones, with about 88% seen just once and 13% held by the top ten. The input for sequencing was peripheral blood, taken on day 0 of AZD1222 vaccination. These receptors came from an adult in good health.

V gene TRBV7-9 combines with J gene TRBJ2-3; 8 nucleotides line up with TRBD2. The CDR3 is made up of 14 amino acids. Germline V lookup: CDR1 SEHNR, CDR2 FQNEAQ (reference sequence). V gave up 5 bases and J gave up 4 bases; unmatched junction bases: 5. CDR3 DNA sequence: TGTGCCAGCAGCCCCGCCGGGGGGGCAGATACGCAGTATTTT. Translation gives CASSPAGGADTQYF. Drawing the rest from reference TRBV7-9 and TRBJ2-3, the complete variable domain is DTGVSQNPRHKITKRGQNVTFRCDPISEHNRLYWYRQTLGQGPEFLTYFQNEAQLEKSRLLSDRFSAERPKGSFSTLEIQRTEQGDSAMYLCASSPAGGADTQYFGPGTRLTVL.

CDR3: CASSPLSGVKLHF. As DNA, the CDR3 is TGCGCCAGCAGCCCGCTGTCTGGGGTAAAGCTCCACTTT. V gene TRBV4-3 combines with J gene TRBJ1-6; D not certain. Germline-derived CDR1 and CDR2 are LGHNA and YSLEER. V lost 4 bases and J lost 16, with 17 bases in between. CDR3 length: 13 residues.

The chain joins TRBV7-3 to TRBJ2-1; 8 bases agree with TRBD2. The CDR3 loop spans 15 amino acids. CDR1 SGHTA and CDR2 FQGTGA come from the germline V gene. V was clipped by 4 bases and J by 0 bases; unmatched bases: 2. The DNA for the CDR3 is TGTGCCAGCAGCTCGGGGGGGTCCTCCTACAATGAGCAGTTCTTC. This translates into CASSSGGSSYNEQFF. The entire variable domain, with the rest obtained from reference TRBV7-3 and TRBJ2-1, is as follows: GAGVSQTPSNKVTEKGKYVELRCDPISGHTALYWYRQSLGQGPEFLIYFQGTGAADDSGLPNDRFFAVRPEGSVSTLKIQRTERGDSAVYLCASSSGGSSYNEQFFGPGTRLTVL.

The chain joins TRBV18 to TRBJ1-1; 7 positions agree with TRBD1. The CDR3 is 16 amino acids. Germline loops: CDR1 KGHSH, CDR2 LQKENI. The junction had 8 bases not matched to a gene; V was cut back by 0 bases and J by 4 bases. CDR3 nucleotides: TGTGCCAGCTCACCACCGAACGGGGGACAGACCACTGAAGCTTTCTTT. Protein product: CASSPPNGGQTTEAFF.

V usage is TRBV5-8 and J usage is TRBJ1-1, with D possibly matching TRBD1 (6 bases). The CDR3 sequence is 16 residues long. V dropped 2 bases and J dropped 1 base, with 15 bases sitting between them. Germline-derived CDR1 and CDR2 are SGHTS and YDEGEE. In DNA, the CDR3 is TGTGCCAGCAGCTTAAATCCCGGGACACGGAACACTGAAGCTTTCTTT. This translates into CASSLNPGTRNTEAFF.

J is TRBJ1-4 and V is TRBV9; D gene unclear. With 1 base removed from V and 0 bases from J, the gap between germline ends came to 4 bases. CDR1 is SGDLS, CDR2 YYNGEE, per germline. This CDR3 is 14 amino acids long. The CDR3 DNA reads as TGTGCCAGCAGCGTATCCCCAACTAATGAAAAACTGTTTTTT. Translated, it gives CASSVSPTNEKLFF.

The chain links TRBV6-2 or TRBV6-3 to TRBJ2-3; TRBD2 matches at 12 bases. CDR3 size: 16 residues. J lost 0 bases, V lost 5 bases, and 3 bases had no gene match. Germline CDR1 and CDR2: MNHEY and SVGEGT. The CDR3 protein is CASSRGLAGSTDTQYF. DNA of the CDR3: TGTGCCAGCAGTCGAGGACTAGCGGGGAGCACAGATACGCAGTATTTT.

The CDR3 is CASKRAAGETGELFF. CDR3 DNA: TGTGCCAGCAAAAGGGCGGCGGGGGAAACCGGGGAGCTGTTTTTT. The J gene is TRBJ2-2, the V gene TRBV3-1 (or the pseudogene TRBV3-2); 7 bases line up with TRBD2. Trimming at V came to 7 bases and at J to 5 bases, leaving 10 bases not matched to a gene. The CDR3 spans 15 residues. Looked up from germline, CDR1 is LGHDT and CDR2 is YNNKEL (reference sequence).

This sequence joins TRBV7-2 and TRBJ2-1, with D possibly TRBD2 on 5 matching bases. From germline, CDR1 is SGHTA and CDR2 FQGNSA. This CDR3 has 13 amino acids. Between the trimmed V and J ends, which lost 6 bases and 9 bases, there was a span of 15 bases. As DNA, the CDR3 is TGTGCCAGCAGTCAGACTCGGGGTGCTGAGCAGTTCTTC. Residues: CASSQTRGAEQFF.

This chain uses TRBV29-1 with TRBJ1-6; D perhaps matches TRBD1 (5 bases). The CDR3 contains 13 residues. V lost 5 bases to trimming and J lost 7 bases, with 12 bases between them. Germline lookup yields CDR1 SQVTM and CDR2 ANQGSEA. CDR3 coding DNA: TGCAGCGTTCAAATTGGGGGAAATTCACCCCTCCACTTT. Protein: CSVQIGGNSPLHF.

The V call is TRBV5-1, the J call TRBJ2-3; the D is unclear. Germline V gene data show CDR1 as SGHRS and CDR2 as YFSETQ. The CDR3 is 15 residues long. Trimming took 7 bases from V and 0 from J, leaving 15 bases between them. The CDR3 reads CASGARILSTDTQYF. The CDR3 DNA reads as TGCGCCAGCGGTGCTCGAATTCTTAGCACAGATACGCAGTATTTT.

CDR3 nucleotide sequence: TGTGCCAGCAGCCAAAGGGGGGCAACTAATGAAAAACTGTTTTTT. This translates into CASSQRGATNEKLFF. The chain has TRBV3-1 (or the pseudogene TRBV3-2) and TRBJ1-4, with a weak D call TRBD1 (6 bases). There are 15 residues in the CDR3. V was shortened by 2 bases and J by 0 bases, with 7 bases between the two germline ends. Germline V gene lookup returns CDR1 LGHDT and CDR2 YNNKEL (reference sequence).

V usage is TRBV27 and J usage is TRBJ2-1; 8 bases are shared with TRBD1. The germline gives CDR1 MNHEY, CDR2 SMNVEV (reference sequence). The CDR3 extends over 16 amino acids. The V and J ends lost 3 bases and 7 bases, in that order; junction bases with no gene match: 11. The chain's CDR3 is CASSFYGQGFGNEQFF. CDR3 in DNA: TGTGCCAGCAGTTTTTACGGACAGGGCTTTGGAAATGAGCAGTTCTTC.

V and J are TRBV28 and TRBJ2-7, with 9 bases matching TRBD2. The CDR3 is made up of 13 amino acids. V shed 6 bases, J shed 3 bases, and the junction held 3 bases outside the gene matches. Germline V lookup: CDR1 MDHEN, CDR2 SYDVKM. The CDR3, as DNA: TGTGCCAGCAGGCGGGGGGGCGGCTACGAGCAGTACTTC. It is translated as CASRRGGGYEQYF.

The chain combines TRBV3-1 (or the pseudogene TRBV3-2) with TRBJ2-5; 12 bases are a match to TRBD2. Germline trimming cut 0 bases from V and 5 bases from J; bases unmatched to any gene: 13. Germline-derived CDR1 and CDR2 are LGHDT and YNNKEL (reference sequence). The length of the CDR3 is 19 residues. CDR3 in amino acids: CASSQDLPSGGAVLETQYF. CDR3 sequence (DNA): TGTGCCAGCAGCCAAGACCTTCCTAGCGGGGGGGCCGTATTGGAGACCCAGTACTTC.

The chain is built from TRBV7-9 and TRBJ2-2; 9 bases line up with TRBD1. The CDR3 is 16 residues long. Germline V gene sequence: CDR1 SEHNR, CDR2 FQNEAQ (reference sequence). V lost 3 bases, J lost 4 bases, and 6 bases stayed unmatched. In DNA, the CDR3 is TGTGCCAGCAGCTTTACAGGGGGCCTAGGCACCGGGGAGCTGTTTTTT. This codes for CASSFTGGLGTGELFF.